The rows below give T cell receptor beta chains drawn from one sample of a study of blood T cell repertoires in COVID-19. Generated by immunoSEQ multiplex PCR, the TCRdb table keeps only in-frame clones and is missing some. This table holds about 180,000 clones, 65% to 90% found once. Specimen: peripheral blood. These receptors were obtained from a human donor in a cohort sampled during active COVID-19. The CDR3 runs from the conserved cysteine through the conserved F or W. The order of the fields is V gene, clone size, J gene, D gene, CDR3 DNA, CDR3 protein. A D gene is named only where the DNA matches it firmly. Clone size is shown for a subset of rows, as once, few, many or a class of expanded clone.

TRBV20-1	once	TRBJ2-1	.	TGCAGTGCTAGGGAGGGTTATGAGCAGTTCTTC	CSAREGYEQFF
TRBV2	.	TRBJ2-7	TRBD2	TGTGCCAGCAGATACGGGGGGGATACCTACGAGCAGTACTTC	CASRYGGDTYEQYF
TRBV3-1/TRBV3-2	.	TRBJ2-1	.	TGTGCCAGCAGCCAAGATGGGAGGCTAGCGGAGCAGTTCTTC	CASSQDGRLAEQFF
TRBV7-9	few	TRBJ1-6	.	TGTGCCAGCAGCTATAACTATAATTCACCCCTCCACTTT	CASSYNYNSPLHF
TRBV7-2	.	TRBJ1-5	.	TGTGCCAGCAGCTTAGACGCAGGGGCGCGAGGTCAGCCCCAGCATTTT	CASSLDAGARGQPQHF
TRBV6-1	.	TRBJ1-4	.	TGTGCCAGCAGTGAAGGGGAGGGCCTCTATGAAAAACTGTTTTTT	CASSEGEGLYEKLFF
TRBV7-7	.	TRBJ2-7	.	TGTGCTAGCAGCTTAGCGGACAGCTACGAGCAGTACTTC	CASSLADSYEQYF
TRBV9	.	TRBJ1-3	.	TGTGCCAGCAGCCCGTTCGGACATACCTCTGGAAACACCATATATTTT	CASSPFGHTSGNTIYF
TRBV6-6	few	TRBJ1-5	.	TGTGCCAGCAGCCCCACAGGGTATCAGCCCCAGCATTTT	CASSPTGYQPQHF
TRBV7-2	.	TRBJ1-6	.	TGTGCCAGCAGCCCAGATGGCAACTCCTATAATTCACCCCTCCACTTT	CASSPDGNSYNSPLHF
TRBV14	once	TRBJ2-2	.	TGTGCCAGCAGCCCAAGGGACTGGTTTAACACCGGGGAGCTGTTTTTT	CASSPRDWFNTGELFF
TRBV20-1	.	TRBJ1-2	.	TGCAGTGCTAGACAAGGGGGTGGCTACACCTTC	CSARQGGGYTF
TRBV6-2/TRBV6-3	.	TRBJ2-1	TRBD2	TGTGCCAGCAGTTACGGAGCGGGGGCCGTCAATGAGCAGTTCTTC	CASSYGAGAVNEQFF
TRBV19	.	TRBJ1-2	TRBD1	TGTGCCAGTAGCCCGGGACAGTCAAACTATGGCTACACCTTC	CASSPGQSNYGYTF
TRBV3-1/TRBV3-2	.	TRBJ2-7	TRBD2	TGTGCCAGCAGCAAGGACCGGGGACTAGCTGGGGCCGAGCAGTACTTC	CASSKDRGLAGAEQYF
TRBV19	.	TRBJ2-1	TRBD2	TGTGCCAGTAGTATAGAGGAGCGGGGGGTCTCCTACAATGAGCAGTTCTTC	CASSIEERGVSYNEQFF
TRBV2	.	TRBJ1-5	TRBD1	TGTGCCAGCAGCTCCTTGACAGGGGGGAATCAGCCCCAGCATTTT	CASSSLTGGNQPQHF
TRBV6-2/TRBV6-3	.	TRBJ1-5	.	TGTGCCAGCAGCCAGAAAGGGGCCGCGGGAGGCAATCAGCCCCAGCATTTT	CASSQKGAAGGNQPQHF
TRBV28	.	TRBJ2-1	TRBD2	TGTGCCAGCAGTCCCGGGGGACTAGCCTCGGATGAGCAGTTCTTC	CASSPGGLASDEQFF
TRBV6-5	.	TRBJ2-7	TRBD1	TGTGCCAGCAGTTCAGGACAGGGGGCGCGCGAGCAGTACTTC	CASSSGQGAREQYF
TRBV10-3	.	TRBJ2-3	.	TGTGCCATCAGTCCCCGGGAGACAGATACGCAGTATTTT	CAISPRETDTQYF
TRBV10-2	.	TRBJ2-1	TRBD2	TGCGCCAGCATTGGAGCGGGAGCCTCATACAATGAGCAGTTCTTC	CASIGAGASYNEQFF
TRBV14	.	TRBJ2-7	.	TGTGCCAGCAGCTTAGGACACACCTACGAGCAGTACTTC	CASSLGHTYEQYF
TRBV15	.	TRBJ2-7	.	TGTGCCACCAGCAGAGACAGGTTTGACGGCGAGCAGTACTTC	CATSRDRFDGEQYF
TRBV7-2	.	TRBJ2-5	TRBD2	TGTGCCAGCAGCTTAGGGACTAGCCAAGAGACCCAGTACTTC	CASSLGTSQETQYF
TRBV5-4	.	TRBJ2-7	TRBD1	TGTGACCCCGACAGGGAAGCCTACGAGCAGTACTTC	CDPDREAYEQYF
TRBV27	.	TRBJ1-1	TRBD1	TGTGCCAGCAGTTTATCCGCGCCCCGGGGACAGTCTGAAGCTTTCTTT	CASSLSAPRGQSEAFF
TRBV6-5	.	TRBJ1-2	TRBD1	TGTGCCAGCAGCCAGCTGGGACAGCTCTATGGCTACACCTTC	CASSQLGQLYGYTF
TRBV2	.	TRBJ1-1	TRBD1	TGTGCCAGCAGTGGACAGGGCCGGAACACTGAAGCTTTCTTT	CASSGQGRNTEAFF
TRBV21-1	.	TRBJ2-1	.	TGTGGGGGAAACAGGGGATGTTACAATGAGCAGTTCTTC	CGGNRGCYNEQFF
TRBV5-5	.	TRBJ1-3	.	TGTGCCAGCAGCTACACAGGAACCTCTGGAAACACCATATATTTT	CASSYTGTSGNTIYF
TRBV7-2	.	TRBJ2-5	.	TGTGCCAGCAGCTTCGGCAGGGTGAACTCCGAGACCCAGTACTTC	CASSFGRVNSETQYF
TRBV4-1	.	TRBJ2-3	.	TGCGCCAGCAGCCAAAGGGGGTTTGGAGATACGCAGTATTTT	CASSQRGFGDTQYF
TRBV7-9	.	TRBJ2-5	TRBD1	TGTGCCAGCAGCTCCTTGACAGGGTGGAGCGAGACCCAGTACTTC	CASSSLTGWSETQYF
TRBV7-2	.	TRBJ1-4	TRBD1	TGTGCCAGCAGCTCCGGGACAGTTGAAAAACTGTTTTTT	CASSSGTVEKLFF
TRBV6-2/TRBV6-3	.	TRBJ2-4	TRBD1	TGTGCCAGCAGTTATTCCGGGACAGGGGGAGCCAAAAACATTCAGTACTTC	CASSYSGTGGAKNIQYF
TRBV7-3	.	TRBJ2-5	TRBD2	TGTGCCAGCAGCTTAACGAACGGGAGGGGGGAGACCCAGTACTTC	CASSLTNGRGETQYF
TRBV12-5	.	TRBJ2-7	.	TGTGCTAGTGGTTTGGGAGGCGGGATTAGCTCCTACGAGCAGTACTTC	CASGLGGGISSYEQYF
TRBV9	.	TRBJ1-4	.	TGTGCCAGCAGCCCGAGCCGGGGGACTGGTAATGAAAAACTGTTTTTT	CASSPSRGTGNEKLFF
TRBV5-6	.	TRBJ2-7	TRBD1	TGTGCCAGCAGCCAGTCCGGGACAGAGGACGAGCAGTACTTC	CASSQSGTEDEQYF
TRBV10-1	.	TRBJ2-6	TRBD2	TGCGCCAGCAGTGGCCCAATAGCGGGAGGTGGGGCCAACGTCCTGACTTTC	CASSGPIAGGGANVLTF
TRBV2	.	TRBJ2-3	TRBD2	TGTGCCAGCTGTTCCCTCCCGGGGGGGGCGGCAGATACGCAGTATTTT	CASCSLPGGAADTQYF
TRBV3-1/TRBV3-2	.	TRBJ2-7	TRBD2	TGTGCCAGCAGCGCTAGCGGGGGCCCCTACGAGCAGTACTTC	CASSASGGPYEQYF
TRBV6-5	.	TRBJ2-7	.	TGTGCCAGCAGTAGTGTCCAGGGCCACTACGAGCAGTACTTC	CASSSVQGHYEQYF
TRBV18	once	TRBJ2-5	.	TGTGCCAGCTCACTCAGGGAAGGGGAGACCCAGTACTTC	CASSLREGETQYF
TRBV27	.	TRBJ2-5	.	TGTGCCAGCAGTTTAGCGGGCGCCCTCAGGGAGACCCAGTACTTC	CASSLAGALRETQYF
TRBV5-1	.	TRBJ1-1	.	TGCGCCAGCAGCTTGACCGGTGGGGGGACTGAAGCTTTCTTT	CASSLTGGGTEAFF
TRBV28	.	TRBJ2-7	TRBD1	TGTGCCAGCAGTTTGACGGCAGGGGGCTACGAGCAGTACTTC	CASSLTAGGYEQYF
TRBV24-1	.	TRBJ2-7	TRBD1	TGTGCCACCAGTGACCCCACTAGGACAGGGCGGTACGAGCAGTACTTC	CATSDPTRTGRYEQYF
TRBV7-3	.	TRBJ1-1	.	TGTGCCAGCAGCCTAGGGGGAATGGACACTGAAGCTTTCTTT	CASSLGGMDTEAFF
TRBV2	.	TRBJ2-6	TRBD1	TGTGCCAGTTTATATGGCGGGACAGGGGGCCCTGGGGCCAACGTCCTGACTTTC	CASLYGGTGGPGANVLTF
TRBV7-2	.	TRBJ2-7	TRBD2	TGTGCCAGCAGCTTAGGATGGGGGGGCTACGAGCAGTACTTC	CASSLGWGGYEQYF